One and the same sample provided the 32 T cell receptor beta chains below, sequenced in a study of Tregs in tolerant kidney transplant recipients. Clones were read by immunoSEQ multiplex PCR, and TCRdb kept only the in-frame ones, dropping some. This sample has around 30,000 clones, with 82% found just once. What these receptors recognize is not known. Sequencing was done on a sample of Tregs from blood cultured with allogeneic cells. These receptors came from a human donor in good health.

The V gene is TRBV10-3, the J gene TRBJ1-2; 7 nucleotides agree with TRBD1. In germline, CDR1 is ENHRY, CDR2 SYGVKD. J gave up 4 bases and V 6 bases, and 11 bases lay outside the gene matches. There are 15 residues in the CDR3. Here the CDR3 reads CAISDQTGRVYGYTF. DNA for the CDR3: TGTGCCATCAGCGACCAGACAGGGAGGGTCTATGGCTACACCTTC.

The rearrangement links TRBV5-1 to TRBJ1-2, with 9 bases matching TRBD1. CDR3 size: 13 residues. J lost 4 bases, V lost 4 bases, and 2 bases had no gene match. Germline CDR1 is SGHRS and CDR2 is YFSETQ. The CDR3 is CASSMDRGYGYTF. The CDR3, as DNA: TGCGCCAGCAGCATGGACAGGGGCTATGGCTACACCTTC.

The chain couples TRBV7-2 to TRBJ2-2; the D gene is possibly TRBD2 (7 bases). The length of the CDR3 is 17 residues. Germline V gene sequence: CDR1 SGHTA, CDR2 FQGNSA. V was clipped by 5 bases and J by 1 base, with 17 bases between them. The CDR3: CASSRPPGGRNTGELFF. The DNA of the CDR3 is TGTGCCAGCAGCCGACCCCCGGGGGGCCGGAACACCGGGGAGCTGTTTTTT.

The chain has TRBV6-5 and TRBJ2-3; D may match TRBD1 or TRBD2 (5 bases each). Trimming removed 6 bases from V and 5 bases from J, with 6 bases in between. CDR3 length equals 11 residues. The V gene's germline CDR1 is MNHEY and CDR2 SVGAGI. CDR3 in DNA: TGTGCCAGCAGGAGGGGAGATACGCAGTATTTT. The encoded protein is CASRRGDTQYF.

The chain uses TRBV19 and TRBJ2-1; 13 bases fit TRBD2. CDR3 length: 13 amino acids. V lost 8 bases and J lost 7; bases outside the gene matches: 2. The germline V gene encodes CDR1 LNHDA and CDR2 SQIVND (reference sequence). CDR3 in amino acids: CASSTSGRNEQFF. Written as DNA, the CDR3 is TGTGCCAGTTCGACTAGCGGGAGGAATGAGCAGTTCTTC.

The CDR3 protein is CASSPVAGSYNEQFF. CDR3 nucleotide sequence: TGTGCCAGCAGCCCCGTAGCGGGGTCTTACAATGAGCAGTTCTTC. This chain uses TRBV28 with TRBJ2-1, with 8 bases fitting TRBD2. The CDR3 loop spans 15 amino acids. V trimming: 6 bases; J trimming: 4 bases; junction bases outside the gene matches: 8. The germline CDR1 and CDR2 sequences are MDHEN and SYDVKM.

The V and J genes are TRBV28 and TRBJ2-3, with D possibly called TRBD1 or TRBD2 (5 bases each). Germline V gene lookup returns CDR1 MDHEN and CDR2 SYDVKM. The CDR3 runs to 14 residues. Between the trimmed V and J ends, which lost 5 bases and 6 bases, there was a span of 15 bases. The CDR3, as DNA: TGTGCCAGCAGTGCGGGCTTGGGGGACGATACGCAGTATTTT. This gives the protein CASSAGLGDDTQYF.

The V call is TRBV9, the J call TRBJ1-2; maybe TRBD1 (5 bases). CDR3 size: 14 residues. From germline, CDR1 is SGDLS and CDR2 YYNGEE. Trimming removed 3 bases from V and 7 bases from J, with 16 bases in between. As DNA, the CDR3 is TGTGCCAGCAGCGCTGACCAGGGAAGTCTTGGCTACACCTTC. This gives the protein CASSADQGSLGYTF.

This clone was counted a single time. As DNA, the CDR3 is TGCGCCAGCAGCTGGGGACAGTTGAGCACTGAAGCTTTCTTT. The encoded protein is CASSWGQLSTEAFF. This sequence joins TRBV5-1 and TRBJ1-1, with TRBD1 matching over 7 bases. Germline values: CDR1 SGHRS, CDR2 YFSETQ. The CDR3 sequence is 14 residues long. Trimming at V came to 3 bases and at J to 4 bases, leaving 6 bases not matched to a gene.

CDR3 bases: TGTGCCAGCAGCGTAGGGGTGAGCTCTGGAAACACCATATATTTT. Residues: CASSVGVSSGNTIYF. The V call is TRBV9, the J call TRBJ1-3; D gene unclear. V lost 0 bases and J 0 bases, leaving 7 bases between the germline ends. CDR1 is SGDLS, CDR2 YYNGEE, per germline. CDR3 length equals 15 residues.

Here the CDR3 reads CASSEGFSKNIQYF. The CDR3 region has the DNA TGTGCCAGCAGTGAGGGGTTTTCCAAAAACATTCAGTACTTC. V is TRBV6-5 and J is TRBJ2-4, with D perhaps matching TRBD1 or TRBD2 (5 bases each). Germline V lookup: CDR1 MNHEY, CDR2 SVGAGI. V gave up 5 bases and J gave up 2 bases, with 10 bases separating them. The length of the CDR3 is 14 residues.

The chain recombines TRBV5-4 with TRBJ2-1; tentative D call: TRBD2 (6 bases). This CDR3 is 14 amino acids long. The V end was cut by 0 bases, the J end by 8 bases, with 12 bases between. Per the germline V gene, CDR1 is SGHNT and CDR2 is YYREEE (reference sequence). Here the CDR3 DNA reads TGTGCCAGCAGCTTGGGTGGGGGAGGAGATGAGCAGTTCTTC. It translates to CASSLGGGGDEQFF.

The V gene is TRBV5-4, the J gene TRBJ2-7; 12 bases align to TRBD2. CDR3 length: 14 residues. V lost 4 bases and J lost 6; bases outside the gene matches: 5. Germline CDR1 reads SGHNT; CDR2 reads YYREEE (reference sequence). The CDR3 bases are TGTGCCAGCAGCCTGACTAGCGGGAGTTCCGAGCAGTACTTC. As protein: CASSLTSGSSEQYF.

The chain carries TRBV5-4 and TRBJ2-1; a possible D gene is TRBD2 (6 bases). The CDR3 is 14 amino acids. CDR1 SGHNT and CDR2 YYREEE come from the germline V gene (reference sequence). The ends were cut back, 0 bases at V and 7 bases at J, with 11 bases in the middle. The CDR3 nucleotides are TGTGCCAGCAGCTTGGGAGGCCGGGGGAATGAGCAGTTCTTC. It codes for CASSLGGRGNEQFF.

This clone has just a few counts. This chain links TRBV6-5 with TRBJ1-2, with no clear D. V lost 5 bases and J 7 bases, leaving 14 bases between the germline ends. The CDR3 consists of 13 residues. Germline loops: CDR1 MNHEY, CDR2 SVGAGI. CDR3 in DNA: TGTGCCAGCAGTCACGAGGGAAGAGGTGGCTACACCTTC. It codes for CASSHEGRGGYTF.

CDR3 DNA sequence: TGTGCCAGCAGCTTAGATGGTTCACCCCTCCACTTT. Amino acids: CASSLDGSPLHF. The rearrangement links TRBV7-9 to TRBJ1-6; D ambiguous. CDR3 size: 12 residues. Looked up from germline, CDR1 is SEHNR and CDR2 is FQNEAQ (reference sequence). V lost 1 base and J lost 9, with 4 bases in between. Combining the CDR3 with reference TRBV7-9 and TRBJ1-6 gives the whole variable domain DTGVSQNPRHKITKRGQNVTFRCDPISEHNRLYWYRQTLGQGPEFLTYFQNEAQLEKSRLLSDRFSAERPKGSFSTLEIQRTEQGDSAMYLCASSLDGSPLHFGNGTRLTVT.

The chain couples TRBV14 to TRBJ2-1; D may be TRBD2 (5 bases). The CDR3 spans 14 residues. Germline V gene data show CDR1 as SGHDN and CDR2 as FVKESK. The ends were cut back, 4 bases at V and 0 bases at J, with 7 bases in the middle. The CDR3 nucleotides are TGTGCCAGCAGCCTAGCGCTCTCCTACAATGAGCAGTTCTTC. As protein: CASSLALSYNEQFF.

The chain employs TRBV5-1 and TRBJ2-3; 14 bases agree with TRBD2. The CDR3 consists of 16 residues. J gave up 6 bases and V 0 bases, and 3 bases lay outside the gene matches. CDR1 and CDR2 (germline): SGHRS, YFSETQ. The CDR3 spells CASSLGLAGGPDTQYF. CDR3 DNA sequence: TGCGCCAGCAGCTTGGGACTAGCGGGAGGGCCGGATACGCAGTATTTT.

V and J are TRBV6-6 and TRBJ2-1; D remains unclear. Germline CDR1 MNHNY, CDR2 SVGAGI (reference sequence). The V and J ends lost 4 bases and 4 bases respectively, with 5 bases between them. The CDR3 is made up of 12 amino acids. CDR3 residues: CASSSLYNEQFF. The CDR3 DNA reads as TGTGCCAGCAGTTCCCTATACAATGAGCAGTTCTTC.

The gene calls are TRBV27 and TRBJ1-1, with TRBD1 matching over 9 bases. The CDR3 totals 14 residues. The junction had 8 bases not matched to a gene; V was cut back by 0 bases and J by 12 bases. CDR1 is MNHEY, CDR2 SMNVEV, per germline (reference sequence). The CDR3 nucleotides read TGTGCCAGCAGTTTATCACTCGGGACAGGGCGGCCTTTCTTT. Encoded protein: CASSLSLGTGRPFF.

V gene TRBV7-9 combines with J gene TRBJ1-2, with D perhaps TRBD1 (5 bases). The germline gives CDR1 SEHNR, CDR2 FQNEAQ (reference sequence). The CDR3 runs 13 residues. V lost 2 bases, J lost 8 bases, and 12 bases lay in between. The CDR3 spells CASSLWGDEGYTF. The CDR3 DNA follows: TGTGCCAGCAGCTTATGGGGCGATGAGGGCTACACCTTC.

The chain carries TRBV15 and TRBJ2-7; D not certain. Trimming cost V 0 bases and J 0 bases, with 6 bases left between them. Germline V gene data show CDR1 as LNHNV and CDR2 as YYDKDF (reference sequence). This CDR3 has 14 amino acids. DNA of the CDR3: TGTGCCACCAGCAGAGATCTTCGCTCCTACGAGCAGTACTTC. Its protein is CATSRDLRSYEQYF.

V gene TRBV11-2 combines with J gene TRBJ2-5; 11 nucleotides line up with TRBD2. The CDR3 has 16 amino acids. Germline-derived CDR1 and CDR2 are SGHAT and FQNNGV. The V segment lost 1 base and the J segment 4 bases; nucleotides outside the gene matches: 5. The CDR3 protein is CASSLGVSGRGETQYF. In nucleotides, the CDR3 is TGTGCCAGCAGCTTAGGGGTTAGCGGGAGGGGAGAGACCCAGTACTTC.

This clone was detected once. CDR3 in amino acids: CASSTTGRSPLHF. CDR3 DNA sequence: TGTGCCAGCTCAACTACAGGGCGTTCACCCCTCCACTTT. The V call is TRBV18, the J call TRBJ1-6; D possibly corresponds to TRBD1 (6 bases). V lost 5 bases and J lost 9, with 11 bases in between. The germline CDR1 and CDR2 sequences are KGHSH and LQKENI. There are 13 residues in the CDR3.

The rearrangement uses TRBV10-3 and TRBJ2-5; TRBD1 matches 8 bases. This CDR3 comprises 15 residues. CDR1 is ENHRY and CDR2 is SYGVKD in the germline V gene. The trim removed 4 bases at V and 4 bases at J, leaving 8 bases unmatched. The CDR3 region has the DNA TGTGCCATCAGTGCGGCCGACAGGGGAGGAGAGACCCAGTACTTC. It specifies CAISAADRGGETQYF.

This clone was seen a single time. The J gene is TRBJ1-5, the V gene TRBV2; D gene unclear. This CDR3 region has 14 residues. Germline V CDR1 and CDR2: SNHLY, FYNNEI. The V end was cut by 6 bases, the J end by 0 bases, with 9 bases between. CDR3: CASRRGYSNQPQHF. CDR3 in DNA: TGTGCCAGCAGACGGGGTTATAGCAATCAGCCCCAGCATTTT.

The rearrangement links TRBV1 to TRBJ2-5; TRBD2 is the table's D call, not checked against the DNA. TRBV1 is a pseudogene locus. The CDR3 is 20 residues long. This CDR3 is CTSSQGTSGGVGSLQETQYF. CDR3 in DNA: TGCACCAGCAGCCAAGGGACTAGCGGGGGGGTCGGGTCGCTCCAAGAGACCCAGTACTTC.

J is TRBJ1-1 and V is TRBV27; unclear D gene. The CDR3 extends over 17 amino acids. Germline V lookup: CDR1 MNHEY, CDR2 SMNVEV (reference sequence). The germline V and J ends were trimmed by 2 bases and 0 bases, with 16 bases remaining between them. The CDR3 nucleotides read TGTGCCAGCAGTTTAAGTATGGGCAGCGCAATGAACACTGAAGCTTTCTTT. It codes for CASSLSMGSAMNTEAFF.

This chain uses TRBV5-5 with TRBJ2-1; possibly TRBD2 for D (5 bases). The CDR3 is 15 residues long. Trimming removed 4 bases from V and 8 bases from J, with 19 bases in between. Per the germline V gene, CDR1 is SGHKS and CDR2 is YYEKEE (reference sequence). The DNA for the CDR3 is TGTGCCAGCAGCCCCCCCTTGTGGGAGAGGGATGAGCAGTTCTTC. It codes for CASSPPLWERDEQFF.

This chain joins TRBV4-1 and TRBJ2-5, with 12 bases lining up with TRBD2. The germline V gene has CDR1 MGHRA and CDR2 YSYEKL. V lost 3 bases, J lost 5 bases, and 4 bases stayed unmatched. This CDR3 is built from 15 residues. CDR3 sequence reads: CASSQAGTSGETQYF. CDR3 DNA sequence: TGCGCCAGCAGCCAGGCCGGGACTAGCGGGGAGACCCAGTACTTC.

The V call is TRBV15, the J call TRBJ2-7; weak D call: TRBD1 (5 bases). This CDR3 has 14 amino acids. Germline V gives CDR1 LNHNV, CDR2 YYDKDF (reference sequence). V gave up 1 base and J gave up 4 bases, with 11 bases separating them. CDR3 residues: CATSRARARYEQYF. The CDR3, as DNA: TGTGCCACCAGCAGAGCCAGGGCTAGGTACGAGCAGTACTTC.

The rearrangement uses TRBV5-4 and TRBJ2-3; 7 bases agree with TRBD2. The J segment lost 6 bases and the V segment lost 4 bases, leaving 8 bases of the junction unmatched. Germline V gene sequence: CDR1 SGHNT, CDR2 YYREEE (reference sequence). This CDR3 contains 14 residues. The CDR3 coding sequence is TGTGCCAGCAGCAAGACTAGCCGGGCCGATACGCAGTATTTT. This encodes CASSKTSRADTQYF.